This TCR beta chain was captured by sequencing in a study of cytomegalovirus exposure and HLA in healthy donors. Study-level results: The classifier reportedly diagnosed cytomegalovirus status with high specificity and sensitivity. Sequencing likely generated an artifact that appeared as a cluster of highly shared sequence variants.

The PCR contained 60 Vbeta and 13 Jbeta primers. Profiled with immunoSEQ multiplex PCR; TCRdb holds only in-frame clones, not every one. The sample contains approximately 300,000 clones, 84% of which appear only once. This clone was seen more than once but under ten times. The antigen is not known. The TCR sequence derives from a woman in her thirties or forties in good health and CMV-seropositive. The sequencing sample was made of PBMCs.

In nucleotides, the CDR3 is TGTGCCAGCAGCCCCCACAGGGGGCTGAGGGAGCAGTACTTC. Its translation is CASSPHRGLREQYF. The V and J genes are TRBV7-2 and TRBJ2-7; 9 bases match TRBD1. This CDR3 region has 14 residues. Germline CDR1 and CDR2: SGHTA and FQGNSA. J gave up 7 bases and V 5 bases, and 9 bases lay outside the gene matches.